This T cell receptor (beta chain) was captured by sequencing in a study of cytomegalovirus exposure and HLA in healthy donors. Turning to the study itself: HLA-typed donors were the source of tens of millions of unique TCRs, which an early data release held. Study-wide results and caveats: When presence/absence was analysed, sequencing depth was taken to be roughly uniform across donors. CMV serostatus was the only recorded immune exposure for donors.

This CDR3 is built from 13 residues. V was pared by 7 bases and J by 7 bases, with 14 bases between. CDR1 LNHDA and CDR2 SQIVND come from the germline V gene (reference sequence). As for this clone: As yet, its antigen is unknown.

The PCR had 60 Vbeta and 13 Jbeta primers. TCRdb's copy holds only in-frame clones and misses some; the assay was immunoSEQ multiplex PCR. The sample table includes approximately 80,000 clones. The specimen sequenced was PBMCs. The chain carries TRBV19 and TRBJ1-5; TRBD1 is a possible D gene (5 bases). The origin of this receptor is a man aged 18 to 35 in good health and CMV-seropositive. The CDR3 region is CASKLGEGQPQHF. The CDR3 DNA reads TGTGCCAGTAAACTAGGGGAGGGGCAGCCCCAGCATTTT. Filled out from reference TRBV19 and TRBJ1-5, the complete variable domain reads DGGITQSPKYLFRKEGQNVTLSCEQNLNHDAMYWYRQDPGQGLRLIYYSQIVNDFQKGDIAEGYSVSREKKESFPLTVTSAQKNPTAFYLCASKLGEGQPQHFGDGTRLSIL.